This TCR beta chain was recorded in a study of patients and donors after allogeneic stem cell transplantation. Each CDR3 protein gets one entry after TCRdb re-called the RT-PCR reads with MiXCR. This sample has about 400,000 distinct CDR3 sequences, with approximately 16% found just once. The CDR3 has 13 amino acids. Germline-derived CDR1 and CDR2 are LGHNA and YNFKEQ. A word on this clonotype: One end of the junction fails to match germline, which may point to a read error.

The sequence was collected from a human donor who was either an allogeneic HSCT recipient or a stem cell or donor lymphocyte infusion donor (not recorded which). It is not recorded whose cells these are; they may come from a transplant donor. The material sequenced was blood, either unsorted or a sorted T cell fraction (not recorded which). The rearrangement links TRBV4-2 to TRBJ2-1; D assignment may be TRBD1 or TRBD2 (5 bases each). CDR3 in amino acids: CASSQDRDGPSVF. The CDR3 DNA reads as TGTGCCAGCAGCCAAGATCGGGACGGACCATCGGTCTTC.